The entry that follows covers one T cell receptor (beta chain) sequence. Its target is unknown. The repertoire was sequenced with immunoSEQ multiplex PCR; TCRdb's copy has only in-frame clones and lacks some. The sample holds approximately 100,000 clones; about 94% are singletons and the top ten take more than 2%. This sample stems from a study of T cell responses to AZD1222 COVID-19 vaccine. Study context: Both about-4-week and about-12-week second-dose recipients were combined. Regarding the study as a whole: Spike was spanned by vaccine-associated CD4 TCRs, with dominance at 160-218 and 743-854. Increases in Spike-specific TCR breadth and depth were seen after two AZD1222 doses.

Looked up from germline, CDR1 is SGHAT and CDR2 is FQNNGV. V lost 3 bases to trimming and J lost 8 bases, with 17 bases between them. The CDR3 runs 15 residues. Material: peripheral blood, obtained on day 0 of AZD1222 vaccination. The rearrangement uses TRBV11-2 and TRBJ2-1, with D possibly being TRBD2 (6 bases). This TCR was recovered from an adult in good health. The CDR3 coding sequence is TGTGCCAGCAGCTTGGAGCGCAGACTAGTCCATGAGCAGTTCTTC. This codes for CASSLERRLVHEQFF.